In its sample, the clone carrying this T cell receptor beta chain was seen once. The target antigen is unknown. Germline values: CDR1 SGHNT, CDR2 YENEEA. The CDR3 is 20 residues long. Trimming at V came to 4 bases and at J to 2 bases, leaving 13 bases not matched to a gene. Data came from immunoSEQ multiplex PCR; TCRdb stores just in-frame clones and leaves some out. The table includes 60,000 to 85,000 clones, nearly 96% detected once. The sample is drawn from a study of cytomegalovirus exposure and HLA in healthy donors. Background on the study: The approximately 130 validation repertoires and the 650 to 850 first-cohort repertoires shared a platform, a later analysis reported. Study results and caveats: According to reports, the classifier identified cytomegalovirus status with high specificity and sensitivity. A subsequent analysis found that TCR clusters from the first cohort also tended to co-occur in the roughly 120 validation repertoires, with 94% of cluster scores above 0.

The rearrangement joins TRBV11-3 to TRBJ2-2, with 13 bases aligning to TRBD2. The specimen sequenced was PBMCs. The clonotype comes from a woman aged 18-29 years in good health and CMV-seropositive. CDR3 region: CASSSQLGTSGVANTGELFF. The CDR3 coding sequence is TGTGCCAGCAGCTCCCAGTTGGGGACTAGCGGGGTTGCAAACACCGGGGAGCTGTTTTTT.